This T cell receptor beta chain was captured by sequencing in a study of OX40 agonist ivuxolimab in advanced cancers. This CDR3 contains 16 residues. Germline V gene sequence: CDR1 LNHDA, CDR2 SQIVND (reference sequence). The junction had 7 bases not matched to a gene; V was cut back by 3 bases and J by 6 bases. Regarding this clone: Antigen: not known.

General observations from the study: Some of the lowest clonal expansion was seen in partial responders at 0.1-3.0 mg/kg.

Measured with immunoSEQ multiplex PCR; TCRdb has only the in-frame clones, and not every one. The sample lists 65,000 to 80,000 clones; almost 85% were seen once. The specimen was CD4+ or CD8+ T cells sorted from blood, collected in a trial of the OX40 agonist ivuxolimab. The V call is TRBV19, the J call TRBJ1-4; 10 positions match TRBD1. This clonotype was obtained from an adult with an advanced solid tumor such as melanoma, head and neck, liver or kidney cancer. In DNA form, the CDR3 reads TGTGCCAGTAGTATCCTAACCGGGACAGGGGATGAAAAACTGTTTTTT. This encodes CASSILTGTGDEKLFF.